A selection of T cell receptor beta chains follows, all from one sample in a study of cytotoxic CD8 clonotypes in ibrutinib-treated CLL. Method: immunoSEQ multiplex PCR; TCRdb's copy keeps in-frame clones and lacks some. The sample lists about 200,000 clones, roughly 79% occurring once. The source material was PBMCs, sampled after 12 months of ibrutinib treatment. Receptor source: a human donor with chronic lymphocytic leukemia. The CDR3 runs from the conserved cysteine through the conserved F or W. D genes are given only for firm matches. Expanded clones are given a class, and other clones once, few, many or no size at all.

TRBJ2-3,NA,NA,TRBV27,TGTGCCAGCAGGCATCCGACAGGTTCTAGCACAGATACGCAGTATTTT,CASRHPTGSSTDTQYF
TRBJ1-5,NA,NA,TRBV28,TGTGCCAGCAGAGTCCTAGTTGGAGGCAATCAGCCCCAGCATTTT,CASRVLVGGNQPQHF
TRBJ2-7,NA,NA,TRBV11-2,TGTGCCAGCAGCTTCGGCAGCTCCCGCGAGCAGTACTTC,CASSFGSSREQYF
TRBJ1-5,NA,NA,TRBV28,TGTGCCAGCAGTTTGAGAGGGTTGTACAATCAGCCCCAGCATTTT,CASSLRGLYNQPQHF
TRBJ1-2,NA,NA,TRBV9,TGTGCCAGCAGCGTCGACAGTAACTATGGCTACACCTTC,CASSVDSNYGYTF
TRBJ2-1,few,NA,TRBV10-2,TGCGCCAGCAGTTTAGGACAACCCCCTCACAATGAGCAGTTCTTC,CASSLGQPPHNEQFF
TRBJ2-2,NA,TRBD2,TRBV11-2,TGTGCCAGCAGCCCACACGGGACTAGCGTCCGCACCGGGGAGCTGTTTTTT,CASSPHGTSVRTGELFF
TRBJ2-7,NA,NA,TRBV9,TGTGCCAGCAGCAAAGGGACACTTCCTGAGCAGTACTTC,CASSKGTLPEQYF
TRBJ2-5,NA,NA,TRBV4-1,TGCGCCAGCAGCCAAAGGACAGGAGGGATCCAAGAGACCCAGTACTTC,CASSQRTGGIQETQYF
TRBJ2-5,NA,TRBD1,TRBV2,TGTGCCAGCACGAATCCTTTGCGACAGGGGAAGACCCAGTACTTC,CASTNPLRQGKTQYF
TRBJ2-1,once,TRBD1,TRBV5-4,TGTGCCAGCAGCTTAGGAGGGACAGGAAACTACAATGAGCAGTTCTTC,CASSLGGTGNYNEQFF
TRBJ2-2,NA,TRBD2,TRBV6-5,TGTGCCAGCAGTTACTCCGGCGGGAGCGCATGGGGGGAGCTGTTTTTT,CASSYSGGSAWGELFF
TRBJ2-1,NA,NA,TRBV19,TGTGCCAGTAGTATAGGGTCGACAAGGGTAGTCAATGAGCAGTTCTTC,CASSIGSTRVVNEQFF
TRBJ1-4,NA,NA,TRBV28,TGTGCCAGCACCGCTTCTAATGAAAAACTGTTTTTT,CASTASNEKLFF
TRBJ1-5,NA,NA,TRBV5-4,TGTGCCAGCAGCTCACCCAATCAGCCCCAGCATTTT,CASSSPNQPQHF
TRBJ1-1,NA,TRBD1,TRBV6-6,TGTGCCAGCAGTAGCTTCGGAAGTACAGGGGGGACTGAAGCTTTCTTT,CASSSFGSTGGTEAFF
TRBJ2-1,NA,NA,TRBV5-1,TGCGCCAGCAGCCTGGTGAATCTCGCCAATGAGCAGTTCTTC,CASSLVNLANEQFF
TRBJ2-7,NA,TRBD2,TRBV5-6,TGTGCCAGCAGCTGGAGCGGGAGGGCTAGTTACGAGCAGTACTTC,CASSWSGRASYEQYF
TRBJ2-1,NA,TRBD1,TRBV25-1,TGTGCCAGCAGTGAGGATGGGACAGGGACAGGAGTCAATGAGCAGTTCTTC,CASSEDGTGTGVNEQFF
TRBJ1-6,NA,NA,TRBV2,TGTGCCAGCAGTGAGAGATCACCCCTCCACTTT,CASSERSPLHF
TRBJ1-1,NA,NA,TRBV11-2,TGTGCCAGCAGCTTACTACAGCCGAACACTGAAGCTTTCTTT,CASSLLQPNTEAFF
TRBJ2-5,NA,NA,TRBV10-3,TGTGCCATCAGTGAGTCGAAATTGGTCGAGGCAGAGACCCAGTACTTC,CAISESKLVEAETQYF
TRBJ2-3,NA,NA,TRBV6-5,TGTGCCAGCAGTTACTCCAGCGGGCGCACAGATACGCAGTATTTT,CASSYSSGRTDTQYF
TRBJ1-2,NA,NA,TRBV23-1,TGCGCCAGCAGTCAATCGCGGCCCGGACTTTCTAACTATGGCTACACCTTC,CASSQSRPGLSNYGYTF